What follows describes a single T cell receptor beta chain. Reverse transcription of about 0.5 to 1 ug RNA used random hexamers. TCRdb passed the immunoSEQ multiplex PCR reads through MiXCR, listing each CDR3 protein once. The sample lists around 130,000 distinct CDR3 sequences; 95% to 96% were seen once. Germline-derived CDR1 and CDR2 are LGHDT and YNNKEL (reference sequence). The junction had 10 bases not matched to a gene; V was cut back by 5 bases and J by 6 bases. The CDR3 covers 16 residues. This sample stems from a study of CD8 T cells in Susac syndrome. V usage is TRBV3-1 and J usage is TRBJ2-1; 10 bases align to TRBD1. The source of this sequence is a human donor with Susac syndrome. Sequenced input: CD4+ T cells from PBMCs. CDR3 sequence: CASSSFRDRGRNEQFF. CDR3 in DNA: TGTGCCAGCAGCTCCTTCCGGGACAGGGGACGCAATGAGCAGTTCTTC.